The 18 T cell receptor beta chains given below trace back to one sample, sequenced in a study of CD8 T cells in ankylosing spondylitis. Study-level findings and limits: Characteristic of ankylosing spondylitis blood, it appeared, was a TCR beta motif comprising several highly homologous variants.

No antigen is known for these receptors. TCRdb reprocessed the 5' RACE reads via MiXCR and lists one record per CDR3 protein. The sample carries some 840,000 distinct CDR3 sequences, approximately 10% recorded once. Sequencing was performed on blood, either unsorted or a sorted T cell fraction (not recorded which). These receptors all come from a male donor with ankylosing spondylitis.

The DNA for the CDR3 is TGTGCCAGCAGCCAAGTCTTCAACGAGCAGTACTTC. It translates to CASSQVFNEQYF. This chain connects TRBV4-2 to TRBJ2-7, with unresolved D. The CDR3 length is 12 residues. Trimming took 1 base from V and 5 from J, leaving 6 bases between them. Looked up from germline, CDR1 is LGHNA and CDR2 is YNFKEQ.

This clonotype was observed at least ten times. V usage is TRBV12-3 or TRBV12-4 and J usage is TRBJ2-3, with a weak D call TRBD1 (5 bases). The V end was cut by 3 bases, the J end by 0 bases, with 13 bases between. CDR3 length: 16 residues. The DNA of the CDR3 is TGTGCCAGCAGTTTGGGGCCGCCAGGTAGCACAGATACGCAGTATTTT. Its translation is CASSLGPPGSTDTQYF.

This clonotype was picked up a small number of times. This chain uses TRBV12-3 or TRBV12-4 with TRBJ1-5; D gene unclear. The CDR3 covers 15 residues. Trimming stripped 4 bases from V and 5 bases from J, with 15 bases between. CDR3 sequence (DNA): TGTGCCAGCAGTTCCGCCGTCCCGTCCTATCAGCCCCAGCATTTT. Its protein is CASSSAVPSYQPQHF.

This clonotype was counted a few times. The chain employs TRBV7-8 and TRBJ1-2, with TRBD1 matching over 7 bases. The germline gives CDR1 SGHVS, CDR2 FQNEAQ. Trimming at V came to 1 base and at J to 2 bases, leaving 19 bases not matched to a gene. The CDR3 contains 20 residues. The CDR3 DNA is TGTGCCAGCAGCTTAGGCTCGGGCAGGCACCACCTAGGGGGCAACTATGGCTACACCTTC. This sequence encodes CASSLGSGRHHLGGNYGYTF.

This clonotype was counted between two and nine times. The chain joins TRBV29-1 to TRBJ2-5; 11 nucleotides agree with TRBD1. The CDR3 covers 15 residues. Trimming at V came to 1 base and at J to 5 bases, leaving 6 bases not matched to a gene. Germline CDR1 is SQVTM and CDR2 is ANQGSEA. CDR3 loop: CSVEGDRGFAETQYF. The CDR3 bases are TGCAGCGTTGAAGGGGACAGGGGGTTTGCGGAGACCCAGTACTTC.

This clonotype was counted a few times. The gene calls are TRBV20-1 and TRBJ1-5; D is uncertain. The CDR3 is 14 amino acids. V was clipped by 1 base and J by 0 bases, with 7 bases between them. The V gene's germline CDR1 is DFQATT and CDR2 SNEGSKA (reference sequence). CDR3 loop: CSARVYDSNQPQHF. CDR3 bases: TGCAGTGCTAGAGTTTACGATAGCAATCAGCCCCAGCATTTT.

The V gene is TRBV20-1, the J gene TRBJ1-2; D remains ambiguous. The CDR3 sequence is 14 residues long. Germline V gives CDR1 DFQATT, CDR2 SNEGSKA (reference sequence). V lost 6 bases to trimming and J lost 0 bases, with 14 bases between them. CDR3 sequence: CSASGRRANYGYTF. CDR3 DNA sequence: TGCAGTGCCTCCGGGCGGCGAGCTAACTATGGCTACACCTTC.

This clonotype has more than one count but fewer than ten. V and J are TRBV4-3 and TRBJ2-3; a weak D match, TRBD1 (6 bases). The V gene lost 0 bases and the J gene lost 5 bases, with 15 bases spanning the gap. Germline CDR1 LGHNA, CDR2 YSLEER. The CDR3 loop spans 16 amino acids. CDR3 sequence (DNA): TGCGCCAGCAGCCAAGAATCCGCGACAGGAGGAGATACGCAGTATTTT. This translates into CASSQESATGGDTQYF.

V and J are TRBV7-9 and TRBJ2-7; 10 nucleotides agree with TRBD2. Germline V CDR1 and CDR2: SEHNR, FQNEAQ (reference sequence). The V gene end was trimmed by 5 bases and the J gene end by 3 bases; junction bases not matched to a gene: 10. The CDR3 runs 16 residues. As DNA, the CDR3 is TGTGCCAGCAGCCGTTCAGCGGGGGGGCCGGTCTACGAGCAGTACTTC. Protein product: CASSRSAGGPVYEQYF.

In its sample, this clonotype was seen a few times. J is TRBJ2-3 and V is TRBV27; TRBD2 might be the D (6 bases). Germline CDR1 MNHEY, CDR2 SMNVEV (reference sequence). The CDR3 runs 15 residues. The V end was cut by 7 bases, the J end by 3 bases, with 17 bases between. CDR3 protein: CASTRRGWETDTQYF. In DNA form, the CDR3 reads TGTGCCAGCACCCGGAGGGGATGGGAAACAGATACGCAGTATTTT.

V is TRBV20-1 and J is TRBJ2-1; TRBD2 agrees at 9 bases. CDR1 DFQATT and CDR2 SNEGSKA come from the germline V gene (reference sequence). The CDR3 totals 15 residues. V lost 6 bases to trimming and J lost 2 bases; unmatched junction nucleotides: 8. DNA of the CDR3: TGCAGTGCCCCGAGACTAGCGGCGACCTACAATGAGCAGTTCTTC. Translating gives CSAPRLAATYNEQFF.

The chain joins TRBV6-2 or TRBV6-3 to TRBJ2-1; TRBD1 matches at 7 bases. The CDR3 has 15 residues. The junction had 10 bases not matched to a gene; V was cut back by 6 bases and J by 5 bases. Germline-derived CDR1 and CDR2 are MNHEY and SVGEGT. DNA of the CDR3: TGTGCCAGCAGCGATAGGGGACAGAGCAACAATGAGCAGTTCTTC. Amino acid sequence: CASSDRGQSNNEQFF.

V usage is TRBV7-6 and J usage is TRBJ1-2; D not certain. Between the trimmed V and J ends, which lost 5 bases and 8 bases, there was a span of 18 bases. This CDR3 has 14 amino acids. Germline CDR1 SGHVS, CDR2 FNYEAQ. DNA for the CDR3: TGTGCCAGCAGCCCGTTCGGAGGGTTCAAGGGCTACACCTTC. Translated: CASSPFGGFKGYTF.

The genes are TRBV5-1 and TRBJ2-3; D possibly matches TRBD1 or TRBD2 (5 bases each). This CDR3 has 16 residues. Germline V CDR1 and CDR2: SGHRS, YFSETQ. Trimming pared 2 bases from V and 4 bases from J, leaving 17 bases between. The CDR3 coding sequence is TGCGCCAGCAGCTTCAGAGGCGGGTTAGGGGCAGATACGCAGTATTTT. Protein product: CASSFRGGLGADTQYF.

This clonotype was seen a few times. The chain employs TRBV7-2 and TRBJ2-7; 7 nucleotides line up with TRBD2. Germline V lookup: CDR1 SGHTA, CDR2 FQGNSA. The V segment lost 1 base and the J segment 4 bases; nucleotides outside the gene matches: 7. This CDR3 contains 15 residues. DNA for the CDR3: TGTGCCAGCAGCTTAGTAGTAGCGGGTTATTACGAGCAGTACTTC. Amino acids: CASSLVVAGYYEQYF. Combining the CDR3 with reference TRBV7-2 and TRBJ2-7 gives the whole variable domain GAGVSQSPSNKVTEKGKDVELRCDPISGHTALYWYRQSLGQGLEFLIYFQGNSAPDKSGLPSDRFSAERTGGSVSTLTIQRTQQEDSAVYLCASSLVVAGYYEQYFGPGTRLTVT.

The rearrangement joins TRBV5-5 to TRBJ2-5; a possible D gene is TRBD2 (6 bases). Germline lookup yields CDR1 SGHKS and CDR2 YYEKEE (reference sequence). V dropped 5 bases and J dropped 1 base, with 15 bases sitting between them. The CDR3 length is 15 residues. In DNA form, the CDR3 reads TGTGCCAGCAGTCCCGTCCGCGGGGTCCAAGAGACCCAGTACTTC. This gives the protein CASSPVRGVQETQYF. The full variable domain, with the rest looked up from reference TRBV5-5 and TRBJ2-5, is DAGVTQSPTHLIKTRGQQVTLRCSPISGHKSVSWYQQVLGQGPQFIFQYYEKEERGRGNFPDRFSARQFPNYSSELNVNALLLGDSALYLCASSPVRGVQETQYFGPGTRLLVL.

The table lists this clonotype with a few counts. The rearrangement links TRBV11-2 to TRBJ2-3, with TRBD2 matching over 14 bases. The CDR3 totals 18 residues. The germline gives CDR1 SGHAT, CDR2 FQNNGV. The V gene end was trimmed by 5 bases and the J gene end by 4 bases; junction bases not matched to a gene: 11. CDR3 residues: CASSDRLAGGPGADTQYF. CDR3 bases: TGTGCCAGCAGCGACCGACTAGCGGGAGGGCCAGGGGCAGATACGCAGTATTTT.

This sequence joins TRBV5-1 and TRBJ2-5; D may be TRBD1 or TRBD2 (5 bases each). The germline V and J ends were trimmed by 3 bases and 2 bases, with 11 bases remaining between them. Germline CDR1 reads SGHRS; CDR2 reads YFSETQ. The CDR3 loop spans 14 amino acids. The CDR3 sequence is CASSSGWGQETQYF. CDR3 DNA: TGCGCCAGCAGCTCAGGATGGGGGCAAGAGACCCAGTACTTC.